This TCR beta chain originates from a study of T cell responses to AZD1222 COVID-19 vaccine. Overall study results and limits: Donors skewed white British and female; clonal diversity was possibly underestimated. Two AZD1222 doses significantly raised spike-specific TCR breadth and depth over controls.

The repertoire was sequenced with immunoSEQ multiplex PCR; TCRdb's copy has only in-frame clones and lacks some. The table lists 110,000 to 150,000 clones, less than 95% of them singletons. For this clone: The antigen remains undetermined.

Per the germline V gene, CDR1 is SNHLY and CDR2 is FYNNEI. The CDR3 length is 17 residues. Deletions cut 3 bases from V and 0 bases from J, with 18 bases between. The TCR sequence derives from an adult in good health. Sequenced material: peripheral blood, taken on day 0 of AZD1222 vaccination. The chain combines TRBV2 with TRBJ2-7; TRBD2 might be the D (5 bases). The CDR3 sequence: CASSERARAISSYEQYF. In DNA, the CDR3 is TGTGCCAGCAGTGAGCGGGCGAGGGCAATTAGCTCCTACGAGCAGTACTTC.